The 5 T cell receptor beta chains below were found in one sample sequenced in a study of cytomegalovirus exposure and HLA in healthy donors. It was with 60 Vbeta and 13 Jbeta primers that the PCR ran. Sequenced by immunoSEQ multiplex PCR; TCRdb stores in-frame clones only, minus some. The top ten clones hold approximately 2.6% of a sample with roughly 99,000 clones, about four fifths of them seen once. The specimen sequenced was PBMCs. Source of these receptors: a man under 40 in good health and CMV-seropositive.

The chain couples TRBV5-4 to TRBJ2-5; D might be TRBD2 (6 bases). The germline V and J ends were trimmed by 3 bases and 5 bases, with 17 bases remaining between them. Germline V gives CDR1 SGHNT, CDR2 YYREEE (reference sequence). The CDR3 runs to 15 residues. CDR3 protein: CASSSPGETDETQYF. CDR3 DNA: TGTGCCAGCAGCTCCCCGGGAGAGACGGATGAGACCCAGTACTTC.

The rearrangement joins TRBV27 to TRBJ2-7, with 9 bases aligning to TRBD1. Germline loops: CDR1 MNHEY, CDR2 SMNVEV (reference sequence). There are 16 residues in the CDR3. V lost 5 bases, J lost 2 bases, and 10 bases stayed unmatched. The DNA for the CDR3 is TGTGCCAGCAGTGCCGCCGGGACAGGGTTCGCCTACGAGCAGTACTTC. Amino acid sequence: CASSAAGTGFAYEQYF.

V gene TRBV5-3 combines with J gene TRBJ2-3; 13 bases map to TRBD2. TRBV5-3 is known as an ORF, though its function is uncertain. The trim removed 4 bases at V and 1 base at J, leaving 6 bases unmatched. The CDR3 loop spans 17 amino acids. DNA for the CDR3: TGTGCCAGAAGCCGGCCGGGACTAGCGGGGCGCACAGATACGCAGTATTTT. As protein: CARSRPGLAGRTDTQYF.

This clone is a singleton in its sample. Sequence at one end of the junction differs from germline and may be a read error. The V call is TRBV7-9, the J call TRBJ2-5; 7 bases are shared with TRBD2. Germline CDR1 is SEHNR and CDR2 is FQNEAQ (reference sequence). This CDR3 region has 13 residues. CDR3 DNA sequence: TGTTCCAGCAGCTTGGGAGGGATAGAGACCCAGTACTTC. Amino acid sequence: CSSSLGGIETQYF.

This chain uses TRBV27 with TRBJ1-2; weak D call: TRBD1 (6 bases). V dropped 7 bases and J dropped 7 bases, with 19 bases sitting between them. The CDR3 contains 14 residues. Germline-derived CDR1 and CDR2 are MNHEY and SMNVEV (reference sequence). The CDR3 bases are TGTGCCAGCACCCCTGGGGGGGGCCATGTTGGCTACACCTTC. As protein: CASTPGGGHVGYTF.